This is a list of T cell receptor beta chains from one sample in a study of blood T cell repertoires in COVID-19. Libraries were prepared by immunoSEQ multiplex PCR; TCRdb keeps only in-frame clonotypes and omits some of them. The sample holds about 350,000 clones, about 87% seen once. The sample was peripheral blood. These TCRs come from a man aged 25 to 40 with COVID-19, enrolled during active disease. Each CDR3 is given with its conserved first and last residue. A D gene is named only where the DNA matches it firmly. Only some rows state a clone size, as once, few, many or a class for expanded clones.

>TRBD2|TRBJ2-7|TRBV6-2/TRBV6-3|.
TGTGCCAGCAGTTACGGGGTCGGGAGGACTTCGGGGGAGCAGTACTTC
CASSYGVGRTSGEQYF
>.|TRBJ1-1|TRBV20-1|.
TGCAGTGCTAGTCTTGGGGGGGGGCTGGAACCAAAAGCTTTCTTT
CSASLGGGLEPKAFF
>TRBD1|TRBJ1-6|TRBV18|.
TGTGCCAGCTCACCCTCCGGGACAGGGAATTCACCCCTCCACTTT
CASSPSGTGNSPLHF
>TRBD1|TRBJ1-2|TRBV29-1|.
TGCAGCGTTGAAGGACAGGGTAATAATGGCTACACCTTC
CSVEGQGNNGYTF
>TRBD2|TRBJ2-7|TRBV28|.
TGTGCCAGCAGTCCCGAGGTGGGTCTAGCGGGGGCTGAAGACTACGAGCAGTACTTC
CASSPEVGLAGAEDYEQYF
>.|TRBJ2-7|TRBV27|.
TGTGCCAGCAGTTCCAGGGGTTACGAGCAGTACTTC
CASSSRGYEQYF
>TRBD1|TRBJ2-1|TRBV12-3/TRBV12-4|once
TGTGCCAGCAGAGGGACAGGGTCAAATGAGCAGTTCTTC
CASRGTGSNEQFF
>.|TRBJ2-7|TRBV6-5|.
TGTGCCAGCAGTTACGGGCTAGCGCGGAACGAGCAGTACTTC
CASSYGLARNEQYF
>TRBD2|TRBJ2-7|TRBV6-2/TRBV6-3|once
TGTGCCAGCAGTTACGGGGGGGGCGAGCAGTACTTC
CASSYGGGEQYF
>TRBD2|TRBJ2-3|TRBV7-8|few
TGTGCCAGCAGCTTTAGCGGGAGCACAGATACGCAGTATTTT
CASSFSGSTDTQYF
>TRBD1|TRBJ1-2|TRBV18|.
TGTGCCAGCTCTCCTCCGACAGGGGGCGGTTCTTTCTACACCTTC
CASSPPTGGGSFYTF
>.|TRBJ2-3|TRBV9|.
TGTGCCAGCAGCAAAAGGGGCGGGGCCAGCACAGATACGCAGTATTTT
CASSKRGGASTDTQYF
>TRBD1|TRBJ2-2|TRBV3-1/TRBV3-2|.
TGTGCCAGCAGCCACCCGGGGCAGGGACAGGGGTACACCGGGGAGCTGTTTTTT
CASSHPGQGQGYTGELFF
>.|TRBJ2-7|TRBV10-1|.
TGCGCCAGCAGTGTGGGCAGGGGATCCTACGAGCAGTACTTC
CASSVGRGSYEQYF
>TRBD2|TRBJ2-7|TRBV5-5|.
TGTGCCAGCAGCCCCCTAGCGGGAGAACTCTACGAGCAGTACTTC
CASSPLAGELYEQYF
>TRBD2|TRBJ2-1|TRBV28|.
TGTGCCAGCAGTTTATATAGCGGGAGATTGAATGAGCAGTTCTTC
CASSLYSGRLNEQFF
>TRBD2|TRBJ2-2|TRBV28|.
TGTGCCAGCAGTTCAGTTAGCGGGAGGGCTAAGACCGGGGAGCTGTTTTTT
CASSSVSGRAKTGELFF
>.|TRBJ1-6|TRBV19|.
TGTGCCATGTCTAGCTCCTATAATTCACCCCTCCACTTT
CAMSSSYNSPLHF
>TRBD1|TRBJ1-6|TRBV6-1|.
TGTGCCAGCAGTGAAGCGGCAGGGGGCAATTCACCCCTCCACTTT
CASSEAAGGNSPLHF
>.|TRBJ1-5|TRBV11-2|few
TGTGCCAGCAGCCCCATGGGGGGGGGTTCCAGCAATCAGCCCCAGCATTTT
CASSPMGGGSSNQPQHF
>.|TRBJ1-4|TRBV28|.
TGTGCCAGCAGTTCACAGCTTAGTGAAAAACTGTTTTTT
CASSSQLSEKLFF
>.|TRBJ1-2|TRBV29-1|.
TGCAGCGTTGAGCCCACAGGGAAGAGTGGCTACACCTTC
CSVEPTGKSGYTF
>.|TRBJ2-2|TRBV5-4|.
TGTGCCAGCAGCTCGCCCTGGGGGCAGGGGAACACCGGGGAGCTGTTTTTT
CASSSPWGQGNTGELFF
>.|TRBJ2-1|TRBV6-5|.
TGTGCCAGCACTCCCACAGTGAGCTCCTACAATGAGCAGTTCTTC
CASTPTVSSYNEQFF
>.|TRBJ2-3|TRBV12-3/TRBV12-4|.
TGTGCCAGCAGTTTAGTGGCTACGCAGTATTTT
CASSLVATQYF
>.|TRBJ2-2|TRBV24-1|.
TGTGCCACCAGTAGGGCCGGGGACACCGGGGAGCTGTTTTTT
CATSRAGDTGELFF
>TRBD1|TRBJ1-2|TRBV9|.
TGTGCCAGCAGCGGCCCAGGGACAGGGGACGGCTACACCTTC
CASSGPGTGDGYTF
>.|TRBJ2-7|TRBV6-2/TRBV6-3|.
TGTGCCAGCAGTTCCCCTGAGTCGGGGGACCACGAGCAGTACTTC
CASSSPESGDHEQYF
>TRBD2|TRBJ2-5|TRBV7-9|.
TGTGCCAGCAGGTCGACTAGCGGGTTGAACGCAGAGACCCAGTACTTC
CASRSTSGLNAETQYF
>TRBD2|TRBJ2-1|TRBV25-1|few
TGTGCCAGCAGTGAATTGACTAGCGGGAAAAGTGAGCAGTTCTTC
CASSELTSGKSEQFF
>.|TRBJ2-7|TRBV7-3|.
TGTGCCAGCAGCTTAGGGGGCCAAAGCTCCTACGAGCAGTACTTC
CASSLGGQSSYEQYF
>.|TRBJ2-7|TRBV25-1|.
TGTGCCAGCAGTGACGGACAGCCGACCTACGAGCAGTACTTC
CASSDGQPTYEQYF
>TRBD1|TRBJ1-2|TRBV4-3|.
TGCGCCAGCAGCCAAGATTTGGACAGGGGAGGCTACACCTTC
CASSQDLDRGGYTF
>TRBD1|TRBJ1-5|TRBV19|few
TGTGCCAGTAGTAGGGACAGAAAGAATCAGCCCCAGCATTTT
CASSRDRKNQPQHF
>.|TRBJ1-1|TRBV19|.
TGTGCCAGTAGTGTCAGGATGCGGGTGGGCACTGAAGCTTTCTTT
CASSVRMRVGTEAFF
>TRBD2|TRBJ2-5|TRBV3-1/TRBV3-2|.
TGTGCCAGCAGCCCACGGGGGGGACCACAAGAGACCCAGTACTTC
CASSPRGGPQETQYF
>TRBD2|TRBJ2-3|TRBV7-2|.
TGTGCCAGCAGCTCCCCGTGGGTAGCGGGGGGTGGGAAAGATACGCAGTATTTT
CASSSPWVAGGGKDTQYF
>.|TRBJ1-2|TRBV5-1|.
TGCGCCAGCAGTCTCACAGGGAACATGGCGGGCTACACCTTC
CASSLTGNMAGYTF
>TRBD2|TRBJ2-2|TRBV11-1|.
TGTGCCAGCGGACTAGCGGGGGCCCTGAACACCGGGGAGCTGTTTTTT
CASGLAGALNTGELFF
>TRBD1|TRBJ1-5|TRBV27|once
TGTGCCAGCAGTTTTACCGGGACAGGGAATTTCAATCAGCCCCAGCATTTT
CASSFTGTGNFNQPQHF
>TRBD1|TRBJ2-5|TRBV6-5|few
TGTGCCAGCAGTACCGGGACAGGGGAAGAGACCCAGTACTTC
CASSTGTGEETQYF
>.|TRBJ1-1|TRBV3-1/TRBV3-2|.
TGTGCCAGCAGCCCCTCGGGGGGCACCTACACTGAAGCTTTCTTT
CASSPSGGTYTEAFF
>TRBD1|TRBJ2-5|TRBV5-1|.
TGCGCCAGCAGCTTGGGACAGGGCCTTCGCCAAGAGACCCAGTACTTC
CASSLGQGLRQETQYF